The following is a TCR beta chain sequence with its context. This entry belongs to a study of control samples from healthy donors and cancer patients. The CDR3 runs to 11 residues. Per germline, CDR1 GTSNPN and CDR2 SVGIG (reference sequence). Deletions cut 3 bases from V and 4 bases from J, with 6 bases between. The data were produced by immunoSEQ multiplex PCR, yet TCRdb's version contains in-frame clones alone and is incomplete. The table shows roughly 130,000 clones, with around nine tenths occurring only once. Sequenced sample: blood. This chain connects TRBV30 to TRBJ1-2; D is uncertain. This receptor was identified in a man over 45 in good health. The CDR3 DNA reads as TGTGCCTGGAGAGGGAGCTATGGCTACACCTTC. It translates to CAWRGSYGYTF.